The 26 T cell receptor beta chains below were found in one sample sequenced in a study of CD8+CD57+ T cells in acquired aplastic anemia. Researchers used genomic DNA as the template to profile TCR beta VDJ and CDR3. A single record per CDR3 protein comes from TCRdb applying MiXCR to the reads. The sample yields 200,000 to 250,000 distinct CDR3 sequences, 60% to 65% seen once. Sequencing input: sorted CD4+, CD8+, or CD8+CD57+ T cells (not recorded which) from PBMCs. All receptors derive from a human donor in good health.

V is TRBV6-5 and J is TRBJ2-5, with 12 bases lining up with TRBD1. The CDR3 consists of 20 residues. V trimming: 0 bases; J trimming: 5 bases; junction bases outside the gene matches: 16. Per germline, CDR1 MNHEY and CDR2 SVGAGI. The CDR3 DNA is TGTGCCAGCAGTTACTCCATAGGGGGACAGGGGGCGACGTCGTGGGAGACCCAGTACTTC. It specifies CASSYSIGGQGATSWETQYF.

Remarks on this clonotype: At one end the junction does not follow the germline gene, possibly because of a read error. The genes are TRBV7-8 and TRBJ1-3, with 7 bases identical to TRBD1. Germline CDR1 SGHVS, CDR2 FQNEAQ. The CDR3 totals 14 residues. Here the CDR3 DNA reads TGTGCCAGCAGCTTAGACAGGGGTGGAAGCACCATATATTTT. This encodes CASSLDRGGSTIYF. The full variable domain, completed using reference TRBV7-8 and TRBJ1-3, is GAGVSQSPRYKVAKRGQDVALRCDPISGHVSLFWYQQALGQGPEFLTYFQNEAQLDKSGLPSDRFFAERPEGSVSTLKIQRTQQEDSAVYLCASSLDRGGSTIYFGEGSWLTVV.

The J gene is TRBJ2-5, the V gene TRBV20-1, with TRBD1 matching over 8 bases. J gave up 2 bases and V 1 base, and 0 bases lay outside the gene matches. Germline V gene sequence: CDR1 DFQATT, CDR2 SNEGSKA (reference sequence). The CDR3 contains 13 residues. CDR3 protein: CSARGQGQETQYF. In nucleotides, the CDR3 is TGCAGTGCTAGAGGACAGGGGCAAGAGACCCAGTACTTC.

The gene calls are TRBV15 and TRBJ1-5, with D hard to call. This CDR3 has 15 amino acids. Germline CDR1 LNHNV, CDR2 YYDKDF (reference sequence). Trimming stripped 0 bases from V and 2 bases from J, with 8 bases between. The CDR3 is CATSRDDRGNQPQHF. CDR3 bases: TGTGCCACCAGCAGAGACGATAGAGGCAATCAGCCCCAGCATTTT.

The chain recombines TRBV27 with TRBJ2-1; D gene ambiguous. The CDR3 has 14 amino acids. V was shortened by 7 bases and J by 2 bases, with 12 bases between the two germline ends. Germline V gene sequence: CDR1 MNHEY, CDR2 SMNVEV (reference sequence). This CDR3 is CASTLSLAYNEQFF. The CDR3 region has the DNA TGTGCCAGCACCTTGAGTCTAGCCTACAATGAGCAGTTCTTC.

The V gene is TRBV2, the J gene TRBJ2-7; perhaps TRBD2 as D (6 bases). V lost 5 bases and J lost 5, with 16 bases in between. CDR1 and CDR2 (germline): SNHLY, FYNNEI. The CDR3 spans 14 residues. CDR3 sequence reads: CASSSTGVLHEQYF. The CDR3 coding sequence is TGTGCCAGCAGTTCGACGGGAGTTTTACACGAGCAGTACTTC.

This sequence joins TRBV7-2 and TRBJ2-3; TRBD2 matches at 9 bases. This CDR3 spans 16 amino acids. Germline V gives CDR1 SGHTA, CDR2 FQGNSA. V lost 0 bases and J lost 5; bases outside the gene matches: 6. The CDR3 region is CASSLAAGGHGDTQYF. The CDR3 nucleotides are TGTGCCAGCAGCTTAGCGGCGGGGGGGCATGGAGATACGCAGTATTTT.

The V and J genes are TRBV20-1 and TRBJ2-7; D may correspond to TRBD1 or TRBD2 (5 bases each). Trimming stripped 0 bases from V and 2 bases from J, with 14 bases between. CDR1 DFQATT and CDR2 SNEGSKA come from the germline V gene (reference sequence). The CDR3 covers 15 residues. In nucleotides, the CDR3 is TGCAGTGCTAGAGAGGGACCCCGATCCGCCTACGAGCAGTACTTC. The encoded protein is CSAREGPRSAYEQYF.

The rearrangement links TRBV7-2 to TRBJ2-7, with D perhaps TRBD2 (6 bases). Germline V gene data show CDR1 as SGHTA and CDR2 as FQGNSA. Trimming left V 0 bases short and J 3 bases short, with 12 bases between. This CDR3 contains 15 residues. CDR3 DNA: TGTGCCAGCAGCTTAGCGTGGGGGGTATACTACGAGCAGTACTTC. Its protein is CASSLAWGVYYEQYF.

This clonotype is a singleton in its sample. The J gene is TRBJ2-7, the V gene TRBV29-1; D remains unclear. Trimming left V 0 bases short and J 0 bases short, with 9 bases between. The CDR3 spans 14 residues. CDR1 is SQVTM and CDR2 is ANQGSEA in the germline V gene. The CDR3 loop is CSVEDRPDSYEQYF. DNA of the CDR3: TGCAGCGTTGAAGATCGTCCGGACTCCTACGAGCAGTACTTC.

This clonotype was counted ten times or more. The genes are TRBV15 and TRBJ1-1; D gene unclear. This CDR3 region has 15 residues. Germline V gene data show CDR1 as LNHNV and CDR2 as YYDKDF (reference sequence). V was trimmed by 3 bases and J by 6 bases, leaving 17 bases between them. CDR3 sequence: CATSSMTRPPPEAFF. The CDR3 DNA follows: TGTGCCACCAGCAGCATGACAAGGCCGCCGCCTGAAGCTTTCTTT.

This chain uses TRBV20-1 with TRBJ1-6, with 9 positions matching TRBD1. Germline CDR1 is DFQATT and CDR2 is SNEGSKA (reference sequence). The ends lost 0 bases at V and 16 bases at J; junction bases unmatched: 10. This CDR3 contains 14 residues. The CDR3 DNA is TGCAGTGCTAGAGATCCGGGACAGGGACAATCTCTCCACTTT. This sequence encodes CSARDPGQGQSLHF.

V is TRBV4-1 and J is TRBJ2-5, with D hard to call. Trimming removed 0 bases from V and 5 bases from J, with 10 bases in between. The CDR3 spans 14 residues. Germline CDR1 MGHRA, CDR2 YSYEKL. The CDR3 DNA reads TGCGCCAGCAGCCAAGATCGATTGGGTGAGACCCAGTACTTC. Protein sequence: CASSQDRLGETQYF.

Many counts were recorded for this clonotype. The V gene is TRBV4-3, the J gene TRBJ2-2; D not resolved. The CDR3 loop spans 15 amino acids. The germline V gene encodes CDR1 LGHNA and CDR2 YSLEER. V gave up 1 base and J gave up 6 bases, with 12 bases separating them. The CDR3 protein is CASSQVHGPAGELFF. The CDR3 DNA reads TGCGCCAGCAGCCAAGTACATGGCCCAGCCGGGGAGCTGTTTTTT.

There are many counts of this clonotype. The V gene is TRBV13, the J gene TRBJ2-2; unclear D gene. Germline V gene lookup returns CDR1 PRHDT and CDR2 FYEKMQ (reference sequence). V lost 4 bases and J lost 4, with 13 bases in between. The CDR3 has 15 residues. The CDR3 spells CASSSGQGSTGELFF. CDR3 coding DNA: TGTGCCAGCAGCTCCGGGCAAGGATCCACCGGGGAGCTGTTTTTT. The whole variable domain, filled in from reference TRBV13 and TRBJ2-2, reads AAGVIQSPRHLIKEKRETATLKCYPIPRHDTVYWYQQGPGQDPQFLISFYEKMQSDKGSIPDRFSAQQFSDYHSELNMSSLELGDSALYFCASSSGQGSTGELFFGEGSRLTVL.

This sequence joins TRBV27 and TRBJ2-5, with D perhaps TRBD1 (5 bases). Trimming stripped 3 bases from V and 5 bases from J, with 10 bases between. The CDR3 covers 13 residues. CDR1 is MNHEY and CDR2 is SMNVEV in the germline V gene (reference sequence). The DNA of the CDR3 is TGTGCCAGCAGTTTCGGCAGGGTGGAGACCCAGTACTTC. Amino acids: CASSFGRVETQYF.

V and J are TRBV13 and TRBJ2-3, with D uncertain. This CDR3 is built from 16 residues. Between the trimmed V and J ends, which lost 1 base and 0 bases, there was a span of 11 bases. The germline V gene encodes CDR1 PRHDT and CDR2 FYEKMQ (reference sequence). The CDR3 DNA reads TGTGCCAGCAGCTTAGCCGGGTCCTCTAGCACAGATACGCAGTATTTT. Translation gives CASSLAGSSSTDTQYF. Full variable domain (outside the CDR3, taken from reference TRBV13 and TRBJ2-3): AAGVIQSPRHLIKEKRETATLKCYPIPRHDTVYWYQQGPGQDPQFLISFYEKMQSDKGSIPDRFSAQQFSDYHSELNMSSLELGDSALYFCASSLAGSSSTDTQYFGPGTRLTVL.

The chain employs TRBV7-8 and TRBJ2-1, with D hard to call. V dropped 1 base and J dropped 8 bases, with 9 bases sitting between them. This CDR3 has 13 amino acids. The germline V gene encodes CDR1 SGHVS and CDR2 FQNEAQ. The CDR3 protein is CASSLGAADEQFF. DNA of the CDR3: TGTGCCAGCAGCTTAGGGGCAGCAGATGAGCAGTTCTTC.

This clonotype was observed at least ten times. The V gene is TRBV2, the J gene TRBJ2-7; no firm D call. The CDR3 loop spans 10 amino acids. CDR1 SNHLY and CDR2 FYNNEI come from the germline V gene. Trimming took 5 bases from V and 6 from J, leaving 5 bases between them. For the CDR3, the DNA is TGTGCCAGCAGTCCTGGCGAGCAGTACTTC. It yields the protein CASSPGEQYF.

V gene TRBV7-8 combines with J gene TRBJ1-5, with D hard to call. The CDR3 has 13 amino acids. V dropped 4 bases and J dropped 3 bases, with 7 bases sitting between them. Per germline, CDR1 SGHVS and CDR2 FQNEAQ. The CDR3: CASSSEVNQPQHF. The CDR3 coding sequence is TGTGCCAGCAGCTCAGAAGTCAATCAGCCCCAGCATTTT.

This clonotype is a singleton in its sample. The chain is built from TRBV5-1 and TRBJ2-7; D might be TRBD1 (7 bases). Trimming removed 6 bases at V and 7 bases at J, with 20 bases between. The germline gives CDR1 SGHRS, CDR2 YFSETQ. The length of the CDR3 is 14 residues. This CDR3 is CASKPRDSVREQYF. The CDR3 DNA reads TGCGCCAGCAAGCCGCGGGACAGCGTTCGGGAGCAGTACTTC.

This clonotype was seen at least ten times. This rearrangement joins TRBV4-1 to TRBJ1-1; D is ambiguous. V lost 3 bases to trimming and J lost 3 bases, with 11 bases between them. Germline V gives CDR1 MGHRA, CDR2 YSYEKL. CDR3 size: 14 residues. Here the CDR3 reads CASSHPRGDTEAFF. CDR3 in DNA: TGCGCCAGCAGCCACCCCCGTGGGGACACTGAAGCTTTCTTT.

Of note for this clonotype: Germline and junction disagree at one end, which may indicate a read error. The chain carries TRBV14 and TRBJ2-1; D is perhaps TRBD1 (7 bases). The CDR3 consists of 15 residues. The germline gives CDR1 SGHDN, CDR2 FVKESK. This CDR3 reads CASSLQGGSYNGQFF. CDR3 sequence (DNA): TGTGCCAGCAGCCTTCAGGGGGGCTCCTACAATGGGCAGTTCTTC. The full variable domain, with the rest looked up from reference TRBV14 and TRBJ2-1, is EAGVTQFPSHSVIEKGQTVTLRCDPISGHDNLYWYRRVMGKEIKFLLHFVKESKQDESGMPNNRFLAERTGGTYSTLKVQPAELEDSGVYFCASSLQGGSYNGQFFGPGTRLTVL.

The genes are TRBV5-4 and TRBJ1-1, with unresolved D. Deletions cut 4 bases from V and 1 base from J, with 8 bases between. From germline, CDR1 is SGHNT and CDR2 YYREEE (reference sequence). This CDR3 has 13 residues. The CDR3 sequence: CASSTTANTEAFF. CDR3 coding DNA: TGTGCCAGCAGCACTACAGCGAACACTGAAGCTTTCTTT.

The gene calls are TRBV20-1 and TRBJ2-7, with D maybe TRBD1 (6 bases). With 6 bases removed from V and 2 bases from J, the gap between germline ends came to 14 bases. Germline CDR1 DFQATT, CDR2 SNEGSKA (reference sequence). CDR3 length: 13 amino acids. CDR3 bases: TGCAGTGCAAGTGGACAGAGGCCCTACGAGCAGTACTTC. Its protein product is CSASGQRPYEQYF.

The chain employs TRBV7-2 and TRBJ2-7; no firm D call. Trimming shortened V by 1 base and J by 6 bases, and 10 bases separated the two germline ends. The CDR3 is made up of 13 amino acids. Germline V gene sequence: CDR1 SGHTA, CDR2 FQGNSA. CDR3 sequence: CASSLGGSFEQYF. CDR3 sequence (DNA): TGTGCCAGCAGCTTAGGGGGTAGCTTCGAGCAGTACTTC.